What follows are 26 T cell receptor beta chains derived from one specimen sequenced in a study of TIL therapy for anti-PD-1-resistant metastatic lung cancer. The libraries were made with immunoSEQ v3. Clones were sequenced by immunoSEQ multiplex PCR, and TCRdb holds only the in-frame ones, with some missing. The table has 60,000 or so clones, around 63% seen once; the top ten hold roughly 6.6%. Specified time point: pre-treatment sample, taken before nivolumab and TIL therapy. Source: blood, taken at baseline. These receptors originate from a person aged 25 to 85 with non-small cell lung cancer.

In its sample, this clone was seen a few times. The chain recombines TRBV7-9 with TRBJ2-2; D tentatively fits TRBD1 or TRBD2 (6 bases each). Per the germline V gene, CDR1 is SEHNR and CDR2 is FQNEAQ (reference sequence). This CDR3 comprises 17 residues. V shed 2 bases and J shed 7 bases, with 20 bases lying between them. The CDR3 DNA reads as TGTGCCAGCAGCTTATTTTGGGGGGCCTCCTCCGGCGGGGAGCTGTTTTTT. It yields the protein CASSLFWGASSGGELFF.

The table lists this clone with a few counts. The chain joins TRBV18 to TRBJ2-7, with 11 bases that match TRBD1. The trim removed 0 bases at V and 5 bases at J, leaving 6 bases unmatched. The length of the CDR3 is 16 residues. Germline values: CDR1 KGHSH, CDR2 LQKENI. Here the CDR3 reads CASSPPLDRGQHEQYF. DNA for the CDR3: TGTGCCAGCTCACCACCATTGGACAGGGGGCAACACGAGCAGTACTTC. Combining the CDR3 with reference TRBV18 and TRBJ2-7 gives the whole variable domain NAGVMQNPRHLVRRRGQEARLRCSPMKGHSHVYWYRQLPEEGLKFMVYLQKENIIDESGMPKERFSAEFPKEGPSILRIQQVVRGDSAAYFCASSPPLDRGQHEQYFGPGTRLTVT.

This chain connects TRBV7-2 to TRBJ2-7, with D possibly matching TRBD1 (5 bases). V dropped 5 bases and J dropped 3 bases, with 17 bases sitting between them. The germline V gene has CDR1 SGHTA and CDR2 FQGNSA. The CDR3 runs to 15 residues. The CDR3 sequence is CASSQFPDTFYEQYF. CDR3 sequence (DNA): TGTGCCAGCAGCCAGTTCCCGGACACGTTCTACGAGCAGTACTTC.

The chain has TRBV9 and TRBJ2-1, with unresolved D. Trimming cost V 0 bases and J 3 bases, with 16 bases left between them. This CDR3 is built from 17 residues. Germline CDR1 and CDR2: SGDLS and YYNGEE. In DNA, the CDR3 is TGTGCCAGCAGCGTAGGTCTCGGAAGGAGCTACTACAATGAGCAGTTCTTC. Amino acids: CASSVGLGRSYYNEQFF.

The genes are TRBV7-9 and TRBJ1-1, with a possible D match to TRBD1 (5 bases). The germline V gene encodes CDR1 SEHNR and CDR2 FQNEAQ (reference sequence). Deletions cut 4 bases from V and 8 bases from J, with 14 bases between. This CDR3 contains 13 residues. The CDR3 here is CASSSPVRGEAFF. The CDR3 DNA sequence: TGTGCCAGCAGCTCACCAGTGAGGGGAGAAGCTTTCTTT.

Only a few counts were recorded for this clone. The CDR3 loop reads CASQTGAVRGANVLTF. In DNA, the CDR3 is TGTGCCAGCCAGACAGGGGCGGTACGTGGGGCCAACGTCCTGACTTTC. The rearrangement uses TRBV19 and TRBJ2-6; 8 nucleotides align to TRBD1. Germline V gene data show CDR1 as LNHDA and CDR2 as SQIVND (reference sequence). This CDR3 has 16 amino acids. Germline trimming cut 9 bases from V and 3 bases from J; bases unmatched to any gene: 10.

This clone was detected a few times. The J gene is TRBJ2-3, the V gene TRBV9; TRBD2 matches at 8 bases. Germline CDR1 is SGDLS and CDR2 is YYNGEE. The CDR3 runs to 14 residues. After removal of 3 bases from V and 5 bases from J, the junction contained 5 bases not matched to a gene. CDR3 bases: TGTGCCAGCAGCGGGACTAGCTTGGAAGATACGCAGTATTTT. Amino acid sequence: CASSGTSLEDTQYF.

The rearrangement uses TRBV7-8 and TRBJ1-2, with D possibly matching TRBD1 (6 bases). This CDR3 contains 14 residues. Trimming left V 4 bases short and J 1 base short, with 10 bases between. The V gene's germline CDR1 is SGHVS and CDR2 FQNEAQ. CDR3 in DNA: TGTGCCAGCAGCTCTACAGGGAGTAACTATGGCTACACCTTC. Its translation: CASSSTGSNYGYTF.

As DNA, the CDR3 is TGTGCCAGCGGTGGTGCGTCCTCCTACGAGCAGTACTTC. Protein product: CASGGASSYEQYF. The gene calls are TRBV6-1 and TRBJ2-7; D remains unclear. The CDR3 covers 13 residues. The V gene's germline CDR1 is MNHNS and CDR2 SASEGT. V lost 8 bases and J lost 0, with 11 bases in between.

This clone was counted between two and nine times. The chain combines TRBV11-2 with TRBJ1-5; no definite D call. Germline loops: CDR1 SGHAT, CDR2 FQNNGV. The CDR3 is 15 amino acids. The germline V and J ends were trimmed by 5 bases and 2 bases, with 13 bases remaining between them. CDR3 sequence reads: CASSETGFGNQPQHF. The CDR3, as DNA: TGTGCCAGCAGCGAGACGGGGTTTGGCAATCAGCCCCAGCATTTT.

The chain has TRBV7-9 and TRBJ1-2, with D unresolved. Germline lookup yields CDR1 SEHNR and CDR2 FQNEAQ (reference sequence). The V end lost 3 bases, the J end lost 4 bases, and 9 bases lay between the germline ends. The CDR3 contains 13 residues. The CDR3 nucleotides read TGTGCCAGCAGCTTGGTAGGGTCCTATGGCTACACCTTC. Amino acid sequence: CASSLVGSYGYTF. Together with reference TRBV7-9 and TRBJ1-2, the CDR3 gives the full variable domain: DTGVSQNPRHKITKRGQNVTFRCDPISEHNRLYWYRQTLGQGPEFLTYFQNEAQLEKSRLLSDRFSAERPKGSFSTLEIQRTEQGDSAMYLCASSLVGSYGYTFGSGTRLTVV.

In DNA, the CDR3 is TGCGCCAGCAGCCCGCAGGGACTAGCAACCTACAATGAGCAGTTCTTC. It translates to CASSPQGLATYNEQFF. The gene calls are TRBV5-1 and TRBJ2-1; 9 bases are shared with TRBD2. This CDR3 is built from 16 residues. Trimming removed 4 bases from V and 2 bases from J; junction bases left unmatched: 7. Germline V lookup: CDR1 SGHRS, CDR2 YFSETQ.

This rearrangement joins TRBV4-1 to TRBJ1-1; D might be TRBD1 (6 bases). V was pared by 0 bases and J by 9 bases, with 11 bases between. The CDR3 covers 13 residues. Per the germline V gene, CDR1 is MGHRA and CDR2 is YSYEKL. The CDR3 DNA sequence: TGCGCCAGCAGCCAAGAGGACAGCGTCAAAGCTTTCTTT. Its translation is CASSQEDSVKAFF.

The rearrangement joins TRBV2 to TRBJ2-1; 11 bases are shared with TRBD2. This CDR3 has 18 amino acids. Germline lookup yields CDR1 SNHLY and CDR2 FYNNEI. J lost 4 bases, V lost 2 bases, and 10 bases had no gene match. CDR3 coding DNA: TGTGCCAGCAGTGAAAGGGTAGTTAGCGGGGGGGTTTACAATGAGCAGTTCTTC. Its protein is CASSERVVSGGVYNEQFF.

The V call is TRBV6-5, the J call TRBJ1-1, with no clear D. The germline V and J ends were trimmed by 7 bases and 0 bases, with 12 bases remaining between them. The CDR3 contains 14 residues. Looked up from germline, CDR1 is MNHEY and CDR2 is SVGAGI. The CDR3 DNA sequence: TGTGCCAGCACTCGAGGGCGCCTGAACACTGAAGCTTTCTTT. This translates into CASTRGRLNTEAFF.

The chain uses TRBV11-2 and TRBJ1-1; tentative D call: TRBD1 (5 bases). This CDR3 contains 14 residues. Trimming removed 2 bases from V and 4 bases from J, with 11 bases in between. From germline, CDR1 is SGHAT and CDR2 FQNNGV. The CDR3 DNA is TGTGCCAGCAGCTTACAGGGAAGGGTCACTGAAGCTTTCTTT. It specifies CASSLQGRVTEAFF.

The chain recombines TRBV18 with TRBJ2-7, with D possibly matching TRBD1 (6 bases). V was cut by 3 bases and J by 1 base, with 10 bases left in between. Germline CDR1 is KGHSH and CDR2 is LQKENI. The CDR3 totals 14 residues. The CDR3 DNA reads TGTGCCAGCTCACCTCGGGACAAATCCTACGAGCAGTACTTC. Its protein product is CASSPRDKSYEQYF.

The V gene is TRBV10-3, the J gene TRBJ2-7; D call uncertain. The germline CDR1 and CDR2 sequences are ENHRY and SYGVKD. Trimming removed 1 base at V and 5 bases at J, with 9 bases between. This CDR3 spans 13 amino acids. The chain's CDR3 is CAISEFQGNEQYF. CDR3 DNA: TGTGCCATCAGTGAGTTCCAAGGGAACGAGCAGTACTTC.

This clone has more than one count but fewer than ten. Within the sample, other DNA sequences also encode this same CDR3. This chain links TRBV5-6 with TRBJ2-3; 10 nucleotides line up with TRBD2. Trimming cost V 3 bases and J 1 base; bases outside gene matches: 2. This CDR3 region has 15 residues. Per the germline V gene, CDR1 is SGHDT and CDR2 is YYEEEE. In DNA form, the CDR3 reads TGTGCCAGCAGCTCCGGGACTAGCGGCACAGATACGCAGTATTTT. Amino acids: CASSSGTSGTDTQYF.

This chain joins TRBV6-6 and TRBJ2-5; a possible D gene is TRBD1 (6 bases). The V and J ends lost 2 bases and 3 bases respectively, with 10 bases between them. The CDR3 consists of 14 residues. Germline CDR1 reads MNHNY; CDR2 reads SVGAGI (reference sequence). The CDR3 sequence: CASSYRDTKETQYF. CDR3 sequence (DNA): TGTGCCAGCAGTTACCGGGACACCAAAGAGACCCAGTACTTC.

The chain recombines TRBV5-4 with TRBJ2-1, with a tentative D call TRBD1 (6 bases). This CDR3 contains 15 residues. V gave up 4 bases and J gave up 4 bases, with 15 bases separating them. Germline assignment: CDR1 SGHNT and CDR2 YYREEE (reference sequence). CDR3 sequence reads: CASSGGHWDYNEQFF. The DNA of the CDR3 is TGTGCCAGCAGCGGGGGACACTGGGATTACAATGAGCAGTTCTTC.

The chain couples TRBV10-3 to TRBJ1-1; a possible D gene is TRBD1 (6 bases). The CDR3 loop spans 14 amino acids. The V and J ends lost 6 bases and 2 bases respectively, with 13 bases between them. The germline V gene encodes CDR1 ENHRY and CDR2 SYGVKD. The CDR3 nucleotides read TGTGCCATCAGGTCCGGGGACACCAACACTGAAGCTTTCTTT. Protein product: CAIRSGDTNTEAFF.

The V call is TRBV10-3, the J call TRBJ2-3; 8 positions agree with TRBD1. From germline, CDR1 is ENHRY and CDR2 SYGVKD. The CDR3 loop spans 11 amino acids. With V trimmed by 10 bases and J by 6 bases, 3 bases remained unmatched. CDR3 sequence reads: CATNRGDTQYF. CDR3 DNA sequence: TGTGCCACTAACAGGGGGGATACGCAGTATTTT.

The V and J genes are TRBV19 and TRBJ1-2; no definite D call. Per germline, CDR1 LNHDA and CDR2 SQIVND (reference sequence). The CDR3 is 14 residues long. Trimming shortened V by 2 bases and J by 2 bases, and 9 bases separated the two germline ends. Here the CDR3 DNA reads TGTGCCAGTAGTATAAGGGCCGCCAACTATGGCTACACCTTC. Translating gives CASSIRAANYGYTF. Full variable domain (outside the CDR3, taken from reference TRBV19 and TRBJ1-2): DGGITQSPKYLFRKEGQNVTLSCEQNLNHDAMYWYRQDPGQGLRLIYYSQIVNDFQKGDIAEGYSVSREKKESFPLTVTSAQKNPTAFYLCASSIRAANYGYTFGSGTRLTVV.

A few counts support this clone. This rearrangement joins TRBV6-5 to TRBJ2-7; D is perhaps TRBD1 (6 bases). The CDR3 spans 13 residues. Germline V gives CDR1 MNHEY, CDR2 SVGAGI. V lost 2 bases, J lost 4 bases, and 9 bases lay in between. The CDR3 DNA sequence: TGTGCCAGCAGTTACGGGACAAGGTACGAGCAGTACTTC. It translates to CASSYGTRYEQYF.

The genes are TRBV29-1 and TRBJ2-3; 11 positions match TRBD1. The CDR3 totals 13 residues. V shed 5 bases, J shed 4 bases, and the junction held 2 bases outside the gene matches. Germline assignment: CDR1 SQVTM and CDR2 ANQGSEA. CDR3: CSVWTGGSDTQYF. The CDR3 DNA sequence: TGCAGCGTTTGGACAGGGGGCTCAGATACGCAGTATTTT.